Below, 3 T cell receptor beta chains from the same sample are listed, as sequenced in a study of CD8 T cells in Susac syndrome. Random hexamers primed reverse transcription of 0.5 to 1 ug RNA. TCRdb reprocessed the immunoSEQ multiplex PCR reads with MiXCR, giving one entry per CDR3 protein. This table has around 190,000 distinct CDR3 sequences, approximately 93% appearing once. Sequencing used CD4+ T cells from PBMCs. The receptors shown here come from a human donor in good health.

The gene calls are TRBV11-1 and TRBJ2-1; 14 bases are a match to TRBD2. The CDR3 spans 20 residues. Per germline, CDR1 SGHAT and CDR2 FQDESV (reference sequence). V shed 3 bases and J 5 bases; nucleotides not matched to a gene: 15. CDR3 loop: CASSFPSGTPGLAGDNEQFF. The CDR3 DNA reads TGTGCCAGCAGCTTCCCCTCCGGTACTCCGGGACTAGCGGGGGACAATGAGCAGTTCTTC.

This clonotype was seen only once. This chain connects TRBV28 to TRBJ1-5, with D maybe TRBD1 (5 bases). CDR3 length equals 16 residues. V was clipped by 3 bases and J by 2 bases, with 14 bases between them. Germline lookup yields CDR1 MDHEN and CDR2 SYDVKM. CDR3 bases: TGTGCCAGCAGTTTTGAGGCGGGGCAGGGCAATCAGCCCCAGCATTTT. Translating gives CASSFEAGQGNQPQHF.

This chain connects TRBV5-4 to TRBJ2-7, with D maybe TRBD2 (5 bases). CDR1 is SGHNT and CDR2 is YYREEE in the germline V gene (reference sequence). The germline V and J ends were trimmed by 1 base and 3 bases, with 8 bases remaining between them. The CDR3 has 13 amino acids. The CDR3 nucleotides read TGTGCCAGCAGCTTGCCGGGGATCTACGAGCAGTACTTC. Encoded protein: CASSLPGIYEQYF.